These 18 T cell receptor beta chains were all obtained from the same sample, sequenced in a study of control samples from healthy donors and cancer patients. Sequencing was performed with immunoSEQ multiplex PCR; in TCRdb, only in-frame clones are kept and a portion is missing. This table holds approximately 130,000 clones, around 86% found once. Input material: blood. These receptors all come from a man aged 40-49 years in good health.

As DNA, the CDR3 is TGTGCCAGCAGCTTAGGGGCTAGCGGTTCCTACGAGCAGTACTTC. Its translation is CASSLGASGSYEQYF. The chain employs TRBV7-2 and TRBJ2-7; TRBD2 aligns across 7 bases. V was clipped by 1 base and J by 1 base; unmatched bases: 4. The CDR3 length is 15 residues. Looked up from germline, CDR1 is SGHTA and CDR2 is FQGNSA.

V is TRBV11-3 and J is TRBJ1-6, with TRBD1 as a possible D gene (5 bases). The germline CDR1 and CDR2 sequences are SGHNT and YENEEA. The CDR3 has 14 amino acids. V gave up 4 bases and J gave up 10 bases, with 14 bases separating them. The CDR3 region is CASSSGAESSPLHF. In nucleotides, the CDR3 is TGTGCCAGCAGCTCTGGGGCGGAGAGCTCACCCCTCCACTTT.

V is TRBV9 and J is TRBJ2-5; D call uncertain. The ends were cut back, 4 bases at V and 0 bases at J, with 4 bases in the middle. The CDR3 totals 12 residues. Germline CDR1 is SGDLS and CDR2 is YYNGEE. The CDR3 loop reads CASSTNQETQYF. Here the CDR3 DNA reads TGTGCCAGCAGCACGAACCAAGAGACCCAGTACTTC. Variable domain in full (rest from reference TRBV9 and TRBJ2-5): DSGVTQTPKHLITATGQRVTLRCSPRSGDLSVYWYQQSLDQGLQFLIQYYNGEERAKGNILERFSAQQFPDLHSELNLSSLELGDSALYFCASSTNQETQYFGPGTRLLVL.

The chain recombines TRBV7-2 with TRBJ2-1; TRBD2 aligns across 9 bases. This CDR3 contains 14 residues. The V and J ends lost 4 bases and 7 bases, in that order; junction bases with no gene match: 5. CDR1 SGHTA and CDR2 FQGNSA come from the germline V gene. DNA for the CDR3: TGTGCCAGCAGCTCCGGCGGGGGGGCAAATGAGCAGTTCTTC. This translates into CASSSGGGANEQFF.

The rearrangement links TRBV25-1 to TRBJ1-2; no firm D call. The germline V gene has CDR1 MGHDK and CDR2 SYGVNS. The CDR3 spans 13 residues. Between the trimmed V and J ends, which lost 3 bases and 7 bases, there was a span of 12 bases. The CDR3 sequence: CASSDKFMGGYTF. As DNA, the CDR3 is TGTGCCAGCAGTGATAAATTCATGGGTGGCTACACCTTC.

This sequence joins TRBV19 and TRBJ1-3; a possible D gene is TRBD1 (6 bases). V was trimmed by 9 bases and J by 7 bases, leaving 19 bases between them. This CDR3 contains 14 residues. Germline V gene lookup returns CDR1 LNHDA and CDR2 SQIVND (reference sequence). CDR3 bases: TGTGCCAGGGTTACAGGGAAAGGGGATAACACCATATATTTT. Its translation is CARVTGKGDNTIYF.

The chain recombines TRBV24-1 with TRBJ2-1; 8 nucleotides match TRBD1. CDR3 length equals 16 residues. Per germline, CDR1 KGHDR and CDR2 SFDVKD. Trimming took 0 bases from V and 5 from J; bases not matched to a gene: 5. The CDR3 protein is CATSDLSGQGNNEQFF. CDR3 bases: TGTGCCACCAGTGATTTGTCTGGACAGGGTAACAATGAGCAGTTCTTC.

V and J are TRBV10-2 and TRBJ2-3; 15 nucleotides align to TRBD2. Germline lookup yields CDR1 WSHSY and CDR2 SAAADI. There are 19 residues in the CDR3. The V gene end was trimmed by 6 bases and the J gene end by 0 bases; junction bases not matched to a gene: 10. This CDR3 is CASRWTSGGASFSTDTQYF. The CDR3 region has the DNA TGCGCCAGCAGATGGACTAGCGGGGGGGCCTCCTTTAGCACAGATACGCAGTATTTT.

V is TRBV7-3 and J is TRBJ1-6; maybe TRBD1 (5 bases). The germline V gene encodes CDR1 SGHTA and CDR2 FQGTGA. V was cut by 3 bases and J by 7 bases, with 7 bases left in between. This CDR3 spans 13 amino acids. CDR3 sequence reads: CASSFPGNSPLHF. The CDR3 DNA is TGTGCCAGCAGCTTCCCAGGGAATTCACCCCTCCACTTT. The whole variable domain, remainder taken from reference TRBV7-3 and TRBJ1-6, is GAGVSQTPSNKVTEKGKYVELRCDPISGHTALYWYRQSLGQGPEFLIYFQGTGAADDSGLPNDRFFAVRPEGSVSTLKIQRTERGDSAVYLCASSFPGNSPLHFGNGTRLTVT.

The J gene is TRBJ1-3, the V gene TRBV5-4, with D possibly being TRBD1 (6 bases). V was clipped by 4 bases and J by 3 bases, with 11 bases between them. CDR3 size: 14 residues. The germline V gene encodes CDR1 SGHNT and CDR2 YYREEE (reference sequence). The CDR3: CASSGGQSGNTIYF. The DNA of the CDR3 is TGTGCCAGCAGCGGAGGACAGAGTGGAAACACCATATATTTT.

The chain recombines TRBV2 with TRBJ2-4; D is perhaps TRBD1 (6 bases). CDR3 length equals 15 residues. Trimming removed 6 bases at V and 3 bases at J, with 15 bases between. In germline, CDR1 is SNHLY, CDR2 FYNNEI. This CDR3 is CASRREGHSKNIQYF. CDR3 bases: TGTGCCAGCAGGCGAGAGGGACATAGCAAAAACATTCAGTACTTC.

The rearrangement links TRBV2 to TRBJ1-2; tentatively, D is TRBD1 (5 bases). The CDR3 totals 15 residues. V lost 6 bases and J 4 bases, leaving 18 bases between the germline ends. Germline values: CDR1 SNHLY, CDR2 FYNNEI. As DNA, the CDR3 is TGTGCCAGCAGCTTGGGGGGAGCAAACCTCTATGGCTACACCTTC. It is translated as CASSLGGANLYGYTF. The variable domain in full, with the rest retrieved from reference TRBV2 and TRBJ1-2, is EPEVTQTPSHQVTQMGQEVILRCVPISNHLYFYWYRQILGQKVEFLVSFYNNEISEKSEIFDDQFSVERPDGSNFTLKIRSTKLEDSAMYFCASSLGGANLYGYTFGSGTRLTVV.

V usage is TRBV18 and J usage is TRBJ1-1, with D hard to call. Germline CDR1 and CDR2: KGHSH and LQKENI. The V end lost 1 base, the J end lost 7 bases, and 10 bases lay between the germline ends. The CDR3 contains 13 residues. The CDR3 protein is CASSPLQEGEAFF. The CDR3 DNA follows: TGTGCCAGCTCACCACTTCAGGAGGGTGAAGCTTTCTTT.

The chain is built from TRBV3-1 (or the pseudogene TRBV3-2) and TRBJ1-1, with unresolved D. Germline V CDR1 and CDR2: LGHDT, YNNKEL (reference sequence). The CDR3 has 15 amino acids. Trimming removed 4 bases at V and 6 bases at J, with 18 bases between. In nucleotides, the CDR3 is TGTGCCAGCAGCCTAGTCTTGGGCAGTGGAGCTGAAGCTTTCTTT. This gives the protein CASSLVLGSGAEAFF.

The chain couples TRBV19 to TRBJ2-7; a possible D gene is TRBD1 (6 bases). CDR1 LNHDA and CDR2 SQIVND come from the germline V gene (reference sequence). CDR3 size: 15 residues. V lost 1 base and J lost 3, with 13 bases in between. CDR3 coding DNA: TGTGCCAGTAGTATAGGGCTAGCCAGGGGCTACGAGCAGTACTTC. This translates into CASSIGLARGYEQYF.

V is TRBV19 and J is TRBJ1-1, with D uncertain. The CDR3 has 15 residues. Between the trimmed V and J ends, which lost 0 bases and 1 base, there was a span of 9 bases. The germline V gene encodes CDR1 LNHDA and CDR2 SQIVND (reference sequence). The CDR3 region is CASSIDRSGNTEAFF. The CDR3 bases are TGTGCCAGTAGTATAGATCGGAGCGGGAACACTGAAGCTTTCTTT.

The rearrangement joins TRBV5-4 to TRBJ1-6; 7 bases map to TRBD1. This CDR3 has 17 amino acids. Trimming cost V 4 bases and J 4 bases; bases outside gene matches: 11. The V gene's germline CDR1 is SGHNT and CDR2 YYREEE (reference sequence). CDR3 in amino acids: CASSGRTGRWYNSPLHF. CDR3 coding DNA: TGTGCCAGCAGCGGGAGGACAGGCCGGTGGTATAATTCACCCCTCCACTTT.

The J gene is TRBJ2-5, the V gene TRBV5-1, with 8 bases identical to TRBD2. With 0 bases clipped from V and 8 bases from J, the junction kept 9 bases outside the gene matches. CDR3 length: 15 residues. Germline CDR1 reads SGHRS; CDR2 reads YFSETQ. The CDR3: CASSLVGGDAVTQYF. The CDR3 coding sequence is TGCGCCAGCAGCTTGGTCGGGGGGGACGCTGTCACCCAGTACTTC.